This entry lists 11 T cell receptor beta chains sequenced from one sample in a study of blood T cell repertoires in COVID-19. Some clones are missing from TCRdb's copy, which holds only in-frame ones; the method was immunoSEQ multiplex PCR. The table lists approximately 340,000 clones, approximately 82% of them singletons. Sequenced material: peripheral blood. These receptors all stem from a man between 25 and 39 years old with active or convalescent COVID-19.

The rearrangement joins TRBV28 to TRBJ2-2; the match to TRBD1 covers 8 bases. CDR1 is MDHEN and CDR2 is SYDVKM in the germline V gene. J lost 6 bases, V lost 2 bases, and 14 bases had no gene match. The CDR3 runs 18 residues. This CDR3 reads CASSLVSPGQGAAGELFF. For the CDR3, the DNA is TGTGCCAGCAGTTTAGTATCCCCCGGCCAGGGGGCCGCCGGGGAGCTGTTTTTT.

V usage is TRBV30 and J usage is TRBJ2-5; D may be TRBD1 (5 bases). This CDR3 comprises 12 residues. The V gene lost 6 bases and the J gene lost 5 bases, with 13 bases spanning the gap. CDR1 and CDR2 from the germline V gene are GTSNPN and SVGIG (reference sequence). CDR3 sequence: CACLRVGETQYF. The CDR3, as DNA: TGTGCCTGTCTCAGGGTCGGGGAGACCCAGTACTTC.

The chain has TRBV2 and TRBJ2-2; 7 positions match TRBD2. V lost 6 bases, J lost 0 bases, and 7 bases stayed unmatched. Germline CDR1 reads SNHLY; CDR2 reads FYNNEI. The CDR3 loop spans 16 amino acids. The CDR3 DNA reads TGTGCCAGCAGATTCGGGCGGGGGTCGAACACCGGGGAGCTGTTTTTT. This codes for CASRFGRGSNTGELFF.

The CDR3: CASSQDRGGEQFF. As DNA, the CDR3 is TGTGCCAGCAGCCAAGATCGGGGGGGAGAGCAGTTCTTC. The chain combines TRBV4-2 with TRBJ2-1; 8 bases map to TRBD2. CDR3 length equals 13 residues. In germline, CDR1 is LGHNA, CDR2 YNFKEQ. V was clipped by 0 bases and J by 10 bases; unmatched bases: 2.

The chain is built from TRBV9 and TRBJ2-3; 13 nucleotides agree with TRBD2. Trimming cost V 4 bases and J 6 bases; bases outside gene matches: 8. CDR3 size: 16 residues. Germline V lookup: CDR1 SGDLS, CDR2 YYNGEE. The CDR3 sequence is CASSTGLAGERDTQYF. The CDR3, as DNA: TGTGCCAGCAGCACAGGACTAGCGGGAGAAAGGGATACGCAGTATTTT.

The rearrangement joins TRBV7-9 to TRBJ1-3; D uncertain. Trimming took 7 bases from V and 4 from J, leaving 17 bases between them. CDR3 size: 15 residues. Germline V gene sequence: CDR1 SEHNR, CDR2 FQNEAQ (reference sequence). The CDR3, as DNA: TGTGCCAGCAAAGGAGGCGGGAGTTTAGGAAACACCATATATTTT. Translation gives CASKGGGSLGNTIYF.

This clone was counted once. The rearrangement uses TRBV11-3 and TRBJ1-1, with 7 nucleotides matching TRBD1. This CDR3 contains 14 residues. The V segment lost 5 bases and the J segment 0 bases; nucleotides outside the gene matches: 3. Germline CDR1 is SGHNT and CDR2 is YENEEA. In DNA form, the CDR3 reads TGTGCCAGCAGCCGAGACAGGGTGAACACTGAAGCTTTCTTT. This encodes CASSRDRVNTEAFF.

The V and J genes are TRBV12-3 or TRBV12-4 and TRBJ2-7, with 10 bases matching TRBD2. The CDR3 has 13 amino acids. The ends lost 4 bases at V and 10 bases at J; junction bases unmatched: 7. The CDR3 region has the DNA TGTGCCAGCAGTTCTCTAGCGGGAGTTAGTCAGTACTTC. It specifies CASSSLAGVSQYF.

The rearrangement joins TRBV9 to TRBJ1-2, with TRBD1 as a possible D gene (5 bases). There are 15 residues in the CDR3. V shed 0 bases and J shed 10 bases, with 19 bases lying between them. Germline lookup yields CDR1 SGDLS and CDR2 YYNGEE. The CDR3 reads CASSVGAGPGSDYTF. The CDR3 DNA reads as TGTGCCAGCAGCGTAGGCGCAGGGCCCGGAAGCGACTACACCTTC.

CDR3 region: CASSTRTGNYGYTF. In DNA form, the CDR3 reads TGTGCCAGTAGTACACGGACAGGGAACTATGGCTACACCTTC. V usage is TRBV19 and J usage is TRBJ1-2; 8 nucleotides agree with TRBD1. Germline CDR1 is LNHDA and CDR2 is SQIVND (reference sequence). After removal of 4 bases from V and 2 bases from J, the junction contained 3 bases not matched to a gene. This CDR3 is 14 amino acids long.

The chain combines TRBV4-1 with TRBJ1-2; 10 nucleotides line up with TRBD1. The CDR3 spans 16 residues. Germline V gene sequence: CDR1 MGHRA, CDR2 YSYEKL. V lost 6 bases, J lost 4 bases, and 11 bases stayed unmatched. The CDR3 nucleotides read TGCGCCAGCAGTCTGTCCGGGACAGGGGTTGTCTATGGCTACACCTTC. Translated, it gives CASSLSGTGVVYGYTF.